This T cell receptor (beta chain) was retrieved from a study of radiotherapy plus CTLA-4 blockade in lung cancer. Only in-frame clones appear in the TCRdb table, and some are missing; sequencing was by immunoSEQ multiplex PCR. Among tens of thousands of clones listed, about 88% were seen once. Germline CDR1 SGHAT, CDR2 FQNNGV. The V end was cut by 4 bases, the J end by 8 bases, with 14 bases between. CDR3 length: 13 residues. The sequence derives from a human donor with non-small cell lung cancer whose response to radiotherapy plus ipilimumab could not be evaluated. This chain connects TRBV11-2 to TRBJ1-2, with D perhaps TRBD1 (6 bases). The sequencing here drew on peripheral blood, taken from a patient treated with radiotherapy plus ipilimumab. The CDR3 sequence is CASSSNRAGGYTF. The CDR3 coding sequence is TGTGCCAGCAGCTCAAACAGGGCGGGCGGCTACACCTTC.